These 6 T cell receptor beta chains originate from one sample sequenced in a study of cytomegalovirus exposure and HLA in healthy donors. The study ran its PCR with 60 Vbeta and 13 Jbeta primers. The method was immunoSEQ multiplex PCR; TCRdb's version includes in-frame clones alone and lacks a portion of them. Of 100,000 or so clones listed, around 80% were seen once; the top ten hold about 6.9%. The sequenced sample was PBMCs. These receptors came from a man aged 30-40 years in good health and CMV-seropositive.

This clone occurred a few times. V and J are TRBV6-4 and TRBJ2-1; the D gene is possibly TRBD2 (6 bases). The CDR3 length is 15 residues. Germline CDR1 MRHNA, CDR2 SNTAGT. V was trimmed by 5 bases and J by 6 bases, leaving 17 bases between them. CDR3 coding DNA: TGTGCCAGCAGTCCCCGAATAGCGGCACCCAATGAGCAGTTCTTC. Its translation: CASSPRIAAPNEQFF.

This chain joins TRBV4-3 and TRBJ1-1, with a tentative D call TRBD1 (5 bases). Germline V lookup: CDR1 LGHNA, CDR2 YSLEER. CDR3 size: 13 residues. The V end was cut by 4 bases, the J end by 3 bases, with 9 bases between. The CDR3 sequence: CASSPGQDTEAFF. CDR3 in DNA: TGCGCCAGCAGCCCAGGGCAGGACACTGAAGCTTTCTTT.

This rearrangement joins TRBV6-1 to TRBJ1-1; 10 positions match TRBD1. The CDR3 runs 16 residues. V lost 3 bases to trimming and J lost 5 bases; unmatched junction nucleotides: 9. Per germline, CDR1 MNHNS and CDR2 SASEGT. The CDR3 region is CASSEPGQGPGTEAFF. The DNA of the CDR3 is TGTGCCAGCAGTGAGCCGGGACAGGGGCCGGGAACTGAAGCTTTCTTT.

The V gene is TRBV7-2, the J gene TRBJ2-5; 9 bases agree with TRBD2. The junction had 6 bases not matched to a gene; V was cut back by 2 bases and J by 2 bases. The germline CDR1 and CDR2 sequences are SGHTA and FQGNSA. The CDR3 runs 16 residues. In DNA, the CDR3 is TGTGCCAGCAGCTTACACGCGGGGGGGAGTCAAGAGACCCAGTACTTC. Its translation: CASSLHAGGSQETQYF.

The chain uses TRBV6-1 and TRBJ1-6, with no clear D. CDR1 is MNHNS and CDR2 is SASEGT in the germline V gene. Trimming pared 3 bases from V and 8 bases from J, leaving 14 bases between. There are 15 residues in the CDR3. Here the CDR3 DNA reads TGTGCCAGCAGTGATCCTTCCGGGTCCTATTCACCCCTCCACTTT. This gives the protein CASSDPSGSYSPLHF.

This clone occurred a few times. J is TRBJ2-1 and V is TRBV2, with 11 nucleotides matching TRBD2. The length of the CDR3 is 12 residues. Germline assignment: CDR1 SNHLY and CDR2 FYNNEI. Trimming removed 5 bases from V and 10 bases from J; junction bases left unmatched: 1. CDR3: CASSRLAGEQFF. CDR3 bases: TGTGCCAGCAGTAGACTAGCGGGGGAGCAGTTCTTC. The full variable domain, rest sourced from reference TRBV2 and TRBJ2-1, is EPEVTQTPSHQVTQMGQEVILRCVPISNHLYFYWYRQILGQKVEFLVSFYNNEISEKSEIFDDQFSVERPDGSNFTLKIRSTKLEDSAMYFCASSRLAGEQFFGPGTRLTVL.